This T cell receptor (beta chain) originates from a study of CD8 T cells in Susac syndrome. Study-level information: Sequencing included Susac syndrome patients, over five of them with active disease and about 8 in remission.

Overall study findings and caveats: The study identified about fifteen and five Susac-specific public clones in total CD8+ and CD8+ TEMRA repertoires. TEMRA cells and active patients showed peak Susac CD8+ clonal expansion.

Note on this clonotype: The target antigen is unknown.

With random hexamers, roughly 0.45 to 1 ug RNA was reverse transcribed. TCRdb re-called the immunoSEQ multiplex PCR reads with MiXCR, one entry per CDR3 protein. The data contain some 110,000 distinct CDR3 sequences, just under 95% of them singletons. Under recently defined diagnostic criteria, the patients with Susac syndrome qualified as having definite or probable disease. This CDR3 spans 14 amino acids. In germline, CDR1 is LGHDT, CDR2 YNNKEL (reference sequence). The V gene end was trimmed by 3 bases and the J gene end by 3 bases; junction bases not matched to a gene: 3. The sequencing input was CD8+ T cells from PBMCs. The chain carries TRBV3-1 and TRBJ2-7; 9 positions match TRBD1. This TCR came from a human donor with Susac syndrome. CDR3 coding DNA: TGTGCCAGCAGCCAGGGACAGGGAGACTACGAGCAGTACTTC. As protein: CASSQGQGDYEQYF.